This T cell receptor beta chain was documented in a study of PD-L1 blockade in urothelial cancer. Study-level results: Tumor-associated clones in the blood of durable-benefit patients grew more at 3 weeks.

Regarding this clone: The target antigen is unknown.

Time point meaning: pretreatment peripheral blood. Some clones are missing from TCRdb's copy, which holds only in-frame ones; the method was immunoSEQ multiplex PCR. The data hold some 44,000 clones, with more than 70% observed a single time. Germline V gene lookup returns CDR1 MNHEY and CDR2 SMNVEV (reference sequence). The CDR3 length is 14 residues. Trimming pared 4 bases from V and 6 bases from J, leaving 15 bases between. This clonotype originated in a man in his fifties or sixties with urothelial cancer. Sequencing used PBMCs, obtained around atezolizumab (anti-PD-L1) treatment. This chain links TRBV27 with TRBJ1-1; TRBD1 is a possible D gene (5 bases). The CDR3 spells CASSYSRVGAEAFF. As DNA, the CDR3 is TGTGCCAGCAGTTATAGCAGGGTTGGGGCTGAAGCTTTCTTT.